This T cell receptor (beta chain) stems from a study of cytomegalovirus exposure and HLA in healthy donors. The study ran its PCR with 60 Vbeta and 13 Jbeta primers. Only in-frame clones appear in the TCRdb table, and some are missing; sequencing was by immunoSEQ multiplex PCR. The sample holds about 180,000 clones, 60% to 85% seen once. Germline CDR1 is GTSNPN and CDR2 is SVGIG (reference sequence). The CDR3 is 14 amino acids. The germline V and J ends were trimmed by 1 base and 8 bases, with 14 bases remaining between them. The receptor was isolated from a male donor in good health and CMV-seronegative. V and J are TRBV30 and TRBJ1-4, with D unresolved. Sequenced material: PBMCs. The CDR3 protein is CAWSDTQAGEKLFF. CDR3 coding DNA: TGTGCCTGGAGTGATACTCAAGCGGGCGAAAAACTGTTTTTT.